This TCR beta chain is from a study of blood T cell repertoires in COVID-19. Across the whole study: Samples of COVID-19 (acute and convalescent) were obtained from the United States, Italy and Spain. In each case, the material was cDNA or gDNA derived from T cells, B-cell-depleted T cells, or PBMCs.

The CDR3 loop spans 15 amino acids. Germline CDR1 is LNHDA and CDR2 is SQIVND (reference sequence). The V gene end was trimmed by 7 bases and the J gene end by 3 bases; junction bases not matched to a gene: 9. Original analysis: Researchers report that nucleated cell counts were estimated from reference gene primer amplification. Method: immunoSEQ multiplex PCR; TCRdb's copy keeps in-frame clones and lacks some. The DNA was the basis for D and trimming; V, J and clone size are from that table. This sample has 100,000 to 150,000 clones, with 65% to 85% found just once. The TCR originated in a woman between 65 and 79 years old with acute or convalescent COVID-19. This chain uses TRBV19 with TRBJ1-3; 7 bases map to TRBD1. Sequenced input: peripheral blood. In DNA form, the CDR3 reads TGTGCCAGTACCTCACAGGGGAAAGGTGGAAACACCATATATTTT. This encodes CASTSQGKGGNTIYF.